These 18 T cell receptor beta chains were all obtained from the same sample, sequenced in a study of blood T cell repertoires in COVID-19. Profiling relied on immunoSEQ multiplex PCR, and the TCRdb table lists in-frame clones only, not all of them. The sample has around 150,000 clones, around nine tenths seen once. Source material: peripheral blood. Source of these receptors: a woman in her 70s with COVID-19, enrolled during active disease.

The rearrangement uses TRBV2 and TRBJ1-2; 12 nucleotides line up with TRBD1. V lost 6 bases to trimming and J lost 5 bases; unmatched junction nucleotides: 10. This CDR3 contains 16 residues. The germline V gene encodes CDR1 SNHLY and CDR2 FYNNEI. The CDR3 nucleotides are TGTGCCAGCAGATCGGGACAGGGGGCGGTAAATTATGGCTACACCTTC. It is translated as CASRSGQGAVNYGYTF.

The J gene is TRBJ2-5, the V gene TRBV7-9, with D perhaps matching TRBD2 (5 bases). CDR3 size: 13 residues. Germline CDR1 and CDR2: SEHNR and FQNEAQ (reference sequence). V was pared by 4 bases and J by 1 base, with 7 bases between. As DNA, the CDR3 is TGTGCCAGCAGCTCCCGGGGCCAAGAGACCCAGTACTTC. Translation gives CASSSRGQETQYF.

The chain employs TRBV3-1 (or the pseudogene TRBV3-2) and TRBJ2-1, with 13 positions matching TRBD2. Trimming took 3 bases from V and 7 from J; bases not matched to a gene: 3. The CDR3 spans 15 residues. The germline gives CDR1 LGHDT, CDR2 YNNKEL (reference sequence). CDR3 amino acids: CASSHGTSGVNEQFF. The DNA for the CDR3 is TGTGCCAGCAGCCACGGGACTAGCGGGGTGAATGAGCAGTTCTTC.

The sample holds one count of this clone. The V and J genes are TRBV5-4 and TRBJ1-4; D may be TRBD1 (6 bases). The V end was cut by 0 bases, the J end by 8 bases, with 11 bases between. The CDR3 is 14 residues long. Germline loops: CDR1 SGHNT, CDR2 YYREEE (reference sequence). CDR3 amino acids: CASSLDREREKLFF. CDR3 nucleotides: TGTGCCAGCAGCTTGGACAGGGAGCGGGAAAAACTGTTTTTT.

A single count supports this clone. The chain couples TRBV10-3 to TRBJ1-6, with 8 bases matching TRBD1. The CDR3 has 15 residues. Germline CDR1 and CDR2: ENHRY and SYGVKD. The J segment lost 9 bases and the V segment lost 6 bases, leaving 10 bases of the junction unmatched. The CDR3 loop reads CAIREDRVSSSPLHF. The CDR3 region has the DNA TGTGCCATCAGAGAGGACAGGGTTTCCTCTTCACCCCTCCACTTT.

This chain joins TRBV11-2 and TRBJ2-7; D uncertain. The CDR3 contains 14 residues. V shed 1 base and J shed 6 bases, with 13 bases lying between them. The germline gives CDR1 SGHAT, CDR2 FQNNGV. The CDR3, as DNA: TGTGCCAGCAGCTTAGCTGGCCCCTTAATCGAGCAGTACTTC. This translates into CASSLAGPLIEQYF.

Remarks on this clone: Different DNA sequences within this sample yield the same CDR3. J is TRBJ2-5 and V is TRBV15; D gene ambiguous. This CDR3 spans 13 amino acids. Trimming removed 0 bases at V and 4 bases at J, with 6 bases between. CDR1 is LNHNV, CDR2 YYDKDF, per germline (reference sequence). The CDR3 nucleotides are TGTGCCACCAGCAGAGATCCGAGAGAGACCCAGTACTTC. Amino acids: CATSRDPRETQYF.

This chain uses TRBV5-8 with TRBJ1-1, with TRBD1 matching 8 bases. This CDR3 spans 13 amino acids. In germline, CDR1 is SGHTS, CDR2 YDEGEE. The V gene end was trimmed by 5 bases and the J gene end by 3 bases; junction bases not matched to a gene: 3. Here the CDR3 DNA reads TGTGCCAGCAGGGGCAGGGGGCACACTGAAGCTTTCTTT. The encoded protein is CASRGRGHTEAFF.

J is TRBJ1-6 and V is TRBV6-5; no reliable D call. V lost 7 bases and J lost 1, with 11 bases in between. CDR1 is MNHEY, CDR2 SVGAGI, per germline. CDR3 length: 15 amino acids. CDR3 in DNA: TGTGCCAGCACCGCAGGCGAATCCTATAATTCACCCCTCCACTTT. This encodes CASTAGESYNSPLHF.

This sequence joins TRBV5-1 and TRBJ1-1; D unresolved. V dropped 3 bases and J dropped 1 base, with 10 bases sitting between them. This CDR3 has 14 amino acids. Germline lookup yields CDR1 SGHRS and CDR2 YFSETQ. DNA for the CDR3: TGCGCCAGCAGCTCCCTCAGTGAGAACACTGAAGCTTTCTTT. It translates to CASSSLSENTEAFF.

The genes are TRBV5-1 and TRBJ2-5, with 8 bases matching TRBD2. Looked up from germline, CDR1 is SGHRS and CDR2 is YFSETQ. V lost 5 bases to trimming and J lost 1 base; unmatched junction nucleotides: 10. The CDR3 is 16 amino acids. CDR3 loop: CASSRLGGGTQETQYF. CDR3 DNA: TGCGCCAGCAGTAGACTAGGCGGGGGGACCCAAGAGACCCAGTACTTC.

This sequence joins TRBV3-1 (or the pseudogene TRBV3-2) and TRBJ1-3, with a weak D call TRBD1 (6 bases). Trimming pared 2 bases from V and 5 bases from J, leaving 16 bases between. The CDR3 consists of 16 residues. Looked up from germline, CDR1 is LGHDT and CDR2 is YNNKEL (reference sequence). CDR3 in DNA: TGTGCCAGCAGCCAAAAACAGGGACGTTCGAGAAACACCATATATTTT. This gives the protein CASSQKQGRSRNTIYF.

The chain joins TRBV5-8 to TRBJ1-2; 11 positions match TRBD1. The J segment lost 8 bases and the V segment lost 4 bases, leaving 10 bases of the junction unmatched. CDR3 size: 15 residues. Germline loops: CDR1 SGHTS, CDR2 YDEGEE. CDR3 nucleotides: TGTGCCAGCAGCCCTAGGGGACAGGGGGTCTACGGCTACACCTTC. Protein: CASSPRGQGVYGYTF.

The genes are TRBV28 and TRBJ2-7; TRBD1 matches 9 bases. The CDR3 is made up of 18 amino acids. The V and J ends lost 3 bases and 4 bases, in that order; junction bases with no gene match: 16. Germline-derived CDR1 and CDR2 are MDHEN and SYDVKM. Here the CDR3 reads CASSLDRGDHRIFYEQYF. The CDR3 DNA reads TGTGCCAGCAGTTTGGACAGGGGTGATCATCGGATTTTTTACGAGCAGTACTTC. Full variable domain (remainder filled in from reference TRBV28 and TRBJ2-7): DVKVTQSSRYLVKRTGEKVFLECVQDMDHENMFWYRQDPGLGLRLIYFSYDVKMKEKGDIPEGYSVSREKKERFSLILESASTNQTSMYLCASSLDRGDHRIFYEQYFGPGTRLTVT.

The V gene is TRBV29-1, the J gene TRBJ1-3; TRBD1 might be the D (5 bases). The V gene lost 4 bases and the J gene lost 1 base, with 23 bases spanning the gap. This CDR3 region has 18 residues. The V gene's germline CDR1 is SQVTM and CDR2 ANQGSEA. The CDR3 loop is CSVAPGWVGDGSGNTIYF. CDR3 DNA sequence: TGCAGCGTTGCCCCAGGATGGGTAGGGGATGGTTCTGGAAACACCATATATTTT.

Written as DNA, the CDR3 is TGTGCCAGCAGCAAAAAGGGCAGGGGGATTGAGCCCCAGCATTTT. It yields the protein CASSKKGRGIEPQHF. The chain is built from TRBV21-1 and TRBJ1-5; TRBD1, the table's D call, was not compared with the DNA. TRBV21-1 is a pseudogene. The CDR3 is 15 amino acids.

The gene calls are TRBV7-2 and TRBJ1-3; D is undetermined. V shed 2 bases and J shed 4 bases, with 6 bases lying between them. This CDR3 has 13 residues. Per the germline V gene, CDR1 is SGHTA and CDR2 is FQGNSA. DNA for the CDR3: TGTGCCAGCAGCTTATACTCGGGAAACACCATATATTTT. This sequence encodes CASSLYSGNTIYF.

This clone was seen only a few times. V gene TRBV5-4 combines with J gene TRBJ2-4; possible D gene TRBD2, 7 bases. Per germline, CDR1 SGHNT and CDR2 YYREEE (reference sequence). Deletions cut 7 bases from V and 6 bases from J, with 23 bases between. The CDR3 consists of 16 residues. CDR3 region: CASEPAGGASGNIQYF. In nucleotides, the CDR3 is TGTGCCAGCGAGCCAGCTGGGGGCGCTAGCGGAAACATTCAGTACTTC.